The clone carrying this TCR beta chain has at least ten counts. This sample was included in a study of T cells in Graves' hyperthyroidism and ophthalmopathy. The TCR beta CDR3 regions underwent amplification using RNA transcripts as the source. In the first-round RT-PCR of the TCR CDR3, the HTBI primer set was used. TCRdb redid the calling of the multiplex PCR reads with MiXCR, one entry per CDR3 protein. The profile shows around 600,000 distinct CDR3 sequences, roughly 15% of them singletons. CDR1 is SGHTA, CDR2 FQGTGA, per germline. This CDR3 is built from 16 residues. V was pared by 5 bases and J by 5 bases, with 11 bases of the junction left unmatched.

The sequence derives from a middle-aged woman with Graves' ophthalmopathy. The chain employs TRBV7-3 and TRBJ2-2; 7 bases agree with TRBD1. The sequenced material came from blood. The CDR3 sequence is CASSREGAPGTGELFF. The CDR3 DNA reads TGTGCCAGCAGCCGTGAGGGGGCGCCCGGGACCGGGGAGCTGTTTTTT. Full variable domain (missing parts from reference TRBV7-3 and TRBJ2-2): GAGVSQTPSNKVTEKGKYVELRCDPISGHTALYWYRQSLGQGPEFLIYFQGTGAADDSGLPNDRFFAVRPEGSVSTLKIQRTERGDSAVYLCASSREGAPGTGELFFGEGSRLTVL.